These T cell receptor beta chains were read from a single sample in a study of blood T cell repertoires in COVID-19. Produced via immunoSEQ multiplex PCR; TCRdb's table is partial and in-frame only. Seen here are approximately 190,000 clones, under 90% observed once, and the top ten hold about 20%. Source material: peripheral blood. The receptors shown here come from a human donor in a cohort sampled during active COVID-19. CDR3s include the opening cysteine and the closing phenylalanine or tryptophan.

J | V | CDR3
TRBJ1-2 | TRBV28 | CASRNYRLDGYTF
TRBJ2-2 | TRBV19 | CASSETPNTGELFF
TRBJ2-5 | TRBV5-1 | CASSLAVPSVPKTQYF
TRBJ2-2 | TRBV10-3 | CATGGGQGNTGELFF
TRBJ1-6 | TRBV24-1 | CATSGAGISPLHF
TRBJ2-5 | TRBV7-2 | CASSPGVRETQYF
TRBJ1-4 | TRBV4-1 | CASSQMTEVGEKLFF
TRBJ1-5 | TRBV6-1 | CASSEAMSQGSEPQHF
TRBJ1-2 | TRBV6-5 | CASRLEPTGFYGYTF
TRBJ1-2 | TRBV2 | CAGRPGTDYGYTF
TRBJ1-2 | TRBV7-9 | CASRSQGAGYGYTF
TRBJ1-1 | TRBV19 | CASSIGGGTEAFF
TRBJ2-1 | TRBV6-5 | CASSDSGSPNEQFF
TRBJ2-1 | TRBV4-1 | CASSQDMGAAGEGNEQFF
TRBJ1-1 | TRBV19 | CASSSRDRAHTEAFF
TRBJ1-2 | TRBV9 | CASKFEGALGGYTF
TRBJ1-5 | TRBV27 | CASSLVWGSDQPQHF
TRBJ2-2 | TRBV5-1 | CASSLAGNRELFF
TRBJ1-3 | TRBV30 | CACRYTNSGNTIYF
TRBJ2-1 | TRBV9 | CASSVGTGYNEQFF
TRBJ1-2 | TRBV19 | CASSIDPTVYGYTF
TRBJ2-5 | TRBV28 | CASRSHSGETQYF
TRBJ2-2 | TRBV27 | CASSLFPGGNTGELFF
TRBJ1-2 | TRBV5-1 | CASSLVGQGGNYGYTF
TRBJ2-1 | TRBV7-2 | CASSLDAGGPNEQFF
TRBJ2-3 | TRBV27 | CASSRAGGGADTQYF
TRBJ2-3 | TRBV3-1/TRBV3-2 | CASSPKPAGVSTDTQYF
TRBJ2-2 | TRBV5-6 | CASSLRGGAGELFF
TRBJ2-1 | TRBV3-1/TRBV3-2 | CASSQASGGANEQFF
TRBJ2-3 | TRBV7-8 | CASSIFRSTDTQYF
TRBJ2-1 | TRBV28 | CASSSPFGQSHNEQFF